These T cell receptor beta chains were read from a single sample in a study of vaccination and CD4 T cells after COVID-19. Antigen specificity for these receptors is unknown. A single record per CDR3 protein comes from TCRdb applying MiXCR to the PCR reads. The data contain 16,000 or so distinct CDR3 sequences, around 52% of them seen just once; the ten biggest clones take up 3.7%. Source: CD4+ T cells from blood, cultured in vitro, taken before SARS-CoV-2 vaccination. Receptor source: a human donor who had recovered from COVID-19. The CDR3 runs from the conserved cysteine through the conserved F or W. D genes are given only for firm matches. Only part of the rows carry a size: once, few, many, or a class if the clone is expanded.

D gene,V gene,J gene,clone size,CDR3 protein,CDR3 DNA
NA,TRBV10-3,TRBJ2-7,NA,CAISESQGRYEQYF,TGTGCCATCAGTGAGTCCCAGGGCCGGTACGAGCAGTACTTC
TRBD2,TRBV15,TRBJ2-5,once,CATSRVRLAGLQETQYF,TGTGCCACCAGCAGGGTCAGACTAGCGGGGCTCCAAGAGACCCAGTACTTC
NA,TRBV7-2,TRBJ2-3,NA,CASSEPIADKLDTQYF,TGTGCCAGCAGCGAACCAATAGCTGACAAGCTAGATACGCAGTATTTT
TRBD2,TRBV19,TRBJ2-1,NA,CASGRGSSYNEQFF,TGTGCCAGTGGGCGGGGGAGCTCCTACAATGAGCAGTTCTTC
TRBD1,TRBV11-2,TRBJ1-5,NA,CASSVGQGRNQPQHF,TGTGCCAGCAGCGTGGGACAGGGTCGCAATCAGCCCCAGCATTTT
NA,TRBV19,TRBJ1-1,few,CASSIRHRGTEAFF,TGTGCCAGTAGTATTCGGCACCGAGGGACTGAAGCTTTCTTT
NA,TRBV6-1,TRBJ1-1,NA,CASSAAGVGNTEAFF,TGTGCCAGCAGTGCAGCAGGGGTAGGTAACACTGAAGCTTTCTTT
TRBD1,TRBV14,TRBJ1-2,NA,CASSQVRGHGYTF,TGTGCCAGCAGCCAAGTCAGGGGGCATGGCTACACCTTC
TRBD1,TRBV18,TRBJ2-7,NA,CASSRDSPNEQYF,TGTGCCAGCTCACGGGACAGCCCCAACGAGCAGTACTTC
NA,TRBV7-9,TRBJ1-1,NA,CASSLDEGTEAFF,TGTGCCAGCAGCCTAGATGAGGGAACTGAAGCTTTCTTT
TRBD1,TRBV6-1,TRBJ2-7,NA,CASSLGQGLTYEQYF,TGTGCCAGCAGCTTGGGACAGGGGTTAACCTACGAGCAGTACTTC
NA,TRBV24-1,TRBJ2-1,NA,CATAWGNEQFF,TGTGCCACCGCCTGGGGCAATGAGCAGTTCTTC
TRBD1,TRBV5-7,TRBJ1-2,NA,CASSQGANYGYTF,TGTGCCAGCAGCCAGGGGGCGAACTATGGCTACACCTTC
NA,TRBV19,TRBJ1-5,NA,CASSILPGGNNQPQHF,TGTGCCAGTAGTATTCTCCCCGGGGGGAACAATCAGCCCCAGCATTTT
TRBD1,TRBV7-2,TRBJ1-1,few,CASSEDRGRGEAFF,TGTGCCAGCAGCGAAGACAGGGGGCGCGGGGAAGCTTTCTTT
NA,TRBV10-3,TRBJ2-1,NA,CAITQSRGGNEQFF,TGTGCCATCACCCAGTCCCGAGGAGGCAATGAGCAGTTCTTC
NA,TRBV6-1,TRBJ1-5,few,CASSKQGLYQPQHF,TGTGCCAGCAGTAAACAGGGACTCTATCAGCCCCAGCATTTT
TRBD1,TRBV7-9,TRBJ1-5,NA,CASSKATGGQPQHF,TGTGCCAGCAGTAAGGCGACAGGGGGTCAGCCCCAGCATTTT
NA,TRBV20-1,TRBJ2-7,NA,CSARDVERYSYEQYF,TGCAGTGCTAGAGATGTTGAGCGGTACTCCTACGAGCAGTACTTC
NA,TRBV7-2,TRBJ1-4,NA,CASSRSSGASSEKLFF,TGTGCCAGCAGCCGTAGTTCGGGGGCATCCTCTGAAAAACTGTTTTTT
NA,TRBV6-2/TRBV6-3,TRBJ1-5,NA,CASSLALGQSILDQPQHF,TGTGCCAGCAGTCTAGCATTAGGACAGTCAATTCTCGATCAGCCCCAGCATTTT
NA,TRBV20-1,TRBJ2-7,few,CSATDGYEQYF,TGCAGTGCAACGGACGGTTACGAGCAGTACTTC
TRBD1,TRBV30,TRBJ1-5,NA,CAWGTGGGGPQHF,TGTGCCTGGGGGACAGGGGGTGGTGGGCCCCAGCATTTT
NA,TRBV28,TRBJ1-5,NA,CASPKGVGQPQHF,TGTGCCAGCCCTAAGGGAGTTGGTCAGCCCCAGCATTTT
NA,TRBV19,TRBJ1-2,NA,CASIMPGSYGYTF,TGTGCCAGTATAATGCCAGGGTCCTATGGCTACACCTTC
TRBD1,TRBV6-1,TRBJ1-3,few,CASSFTGTEGNTIYF,TGTGCCAGCAGCTTCACAGGGACAGAGGGAAACACCATATATTTT